Listed below are T cell receptor beta chains from one sample, sequenced in a study of beta chain features in type 1 diabetes. The protocol was immunoSEQ multiplex PCR, while the TCRdb copy is restricted to in-frame clones and leaves out a portion. The sample has 250,000 to 400,000 clones; approximately 14% are singletons. Specimen: central memory CD4+ T cells from blood. The receptors come from a man younger than 40 in good health. The CDR3 runs from the conserved cysteine through the conserved F or W. The D gene is left open where the match is weak. Part of the rows lack a size; the others show once, few, many or a class for expanded clones.

D gene | J gene | V gene | clone size | CDR3 length | CDR3 DNA | CDR3 protein
TRBD1 | TRBJ2-2 | TRBV18 | - | 15 | TGTGCCAGCTCACCTTCACAGGGGACCACCGGGGAGCTGTTTTTT | CASSPSQGTTGELFF
TRBD2 | TRBJ2-4 | TRBV2 | - | 12 | TGTGCCAGCAGCGAGCGGGGATACATTCAGTACTTC | CASSERGYIQYF
TRBD1 | TRBJ1-2 | TRBV30 | - | 17 | TGTGCCTGGAGTGATTTAGTAGGACAGGGACTTTCGTATGGCTACACCTTC | CAWSDLVGQGLSYGYTF
- | TRBJ2-5 | TRBV14 | few | 15 | TGTGCCAGCAGCCAAGCCCCGATCCCCACAAGGACCCAGTACTTC | CASSQAPIPTRTQYF
TRBD1 | TRBJ1-2 | TRBV5-1 | - | 14 | TGCGCCAGCAGTAACTCCGGGACAGGGGTTGGCTACACCTTC | CASSNSGTGVGYTF
- | TRBJ2-1 | TRBV29-1 | many | 15 | TGCAGCGTTACGCATCTGGCGGGAAAGGACAATGAGCAGTTCTTC | CSVTHLAGKDNEQFF
- | TRBJ2-5 | TRBV4-1 | - | 14 | TGCGCCAGCAGCCAGTCCGGCAGACAAGAGACCCAGTACTTC | CASSQSGRQETQYF
TRBD1 | TRBJ2-5 | TRBV5-1 | many | 15 | TGCGCCAGCAGCAACGGACAGGGCGGGCAGGAGACCCAGTACTTC | CASSNGQGGQETQYF
TRBD1 | TRBJ1-1 | TRBV29-1 | few | 15 | TGCAGCACCTGGGGATCGGGACAGGGGAACACTGAAGCTTTCTTT | CSTWGSGQGNTEAFF
- | TRBJ2-2 | TRBV5-5 | - | 14 | TGTGCCAGCAGCTTTCCGGGGTACACCGGGGAGCTGTTTTTT | CASSFPGYTGELFF
TRBD1 | TRBJ1-5 | TRBV29-1 | - | 13 | TGCAGCGTTGGACAGGGGGCCGATCAGCCCCAGCATTTT | CSVGQGADQPQHF
- | TRBJ1-3 | TRBV9 | - | 14 | TGTGCCAGCAGTGGGCTATTCTCTGGAAACACCATATATTTT | CASSGLFSGNTIYF
- | TRBJ2-5 | TRBV28 | - | 14 | TGTGCCAGCAGCCTACATAACCATAGGGAGACCCAGTACTTC | CASSLHNHRETQYF
TRBD1 | TRBJ1-2 | TRBV7-2 | few | 15 | TGTGCCACCCAAACCTCAGGGGGACTATCCTATGGCTACACCTTC | CATQTSGGLSYGYTF
- | TRBJ2-1 | TRBV7-9 | - | 13 | TGTGCCAGCAGCTTAGATCTGCGGAATGAGCAGTTCTTC | CASSLDLRNEQFF
- | TRBJ1-1 | TRBV4-3 | - | 14 | TGCGCCAGCAGCCAAGGCAGCCGTAACACTGAAGCTTTCTTT | CASSQGSRNTEAFF
TRBD2 | TRBJ2-3 | TRBV7-2 | - | 16 | TGTGCCAGCAGCGGATCCGGGACTAGCTTAACAGATACGCAGTATTTT | CASSGSGTSLTDTQYF
- | TRBJ2-1 | TRBV14 | - | 16 | TGTGCCAGCAGCCAAGCTCCCATTTCTCGCTACAATGAGCAGTTCTTC | CASSQAPISRYNEQFF
- | TRBJ1-4 | TRBV13 | - | 12 | TGTGCCAGCAGACGGAAAAATGAAAAACTGTTTTTT | CASRRKNEKLFF
TRBD2 | TRBJ2-3 | TRBV7-2 | - | 17 | TGTGCCAGCAGCTTAGGTTGGACTAGCCGAAGCACAGATACGCAGTATTTT | CASSLGWTSRSTDTQYF
TRBD2 | TRBJ2-2 | TRBV30 | few | 14 | TGTGCCTGGAATTTGCGGGAGGACACCGGGGAGCTGTTTTTT | CAWNLREDTGELFF
- | TRBJ1-1 | TRBV10-3 | - | 14 | TGTGCCATCAGGAGGGAGGGGGGGAACACTGAAGCTTTCTTT | CAIRREGGNTEAFF
- | TRBJ1-1 | TRBV7-2 | - | 13 | TGTGCCAGTGGCAGGGAAGGAGACACTGAAGCTTTCTTT | CASGREGDTEAFF
- | TRBJ1-5 | TRBV27 | - | 15 | TGTGCCAGCAGTTTTTCGGCCGGAAGGGGGCAGCCCCAGCATTTT | CASSFSAGRGQPQHF
TRBD1 | TRBJ2-5 | TRBV4-2 | few | 14 | TGTGCCAGCAGCCACGGACAGGGGAAAGAGACCCAGTACTTC | CASSHGQGKETQYF
- | TRBJ1-1 | TRBV5-1 | few | 13 | TGCGCCAGCAGCCAAAGTCCCGCGGGTGAAGCTTTCTTT | CASSQSPAGEAFF
- | TRBJ2-3 | TRBV9 | - | 15 | TGTGCCAGCAGCCAAGGAAGGAAGGTCACAGATACGCAGTATTTT | CASSQGRKVTDTQYF